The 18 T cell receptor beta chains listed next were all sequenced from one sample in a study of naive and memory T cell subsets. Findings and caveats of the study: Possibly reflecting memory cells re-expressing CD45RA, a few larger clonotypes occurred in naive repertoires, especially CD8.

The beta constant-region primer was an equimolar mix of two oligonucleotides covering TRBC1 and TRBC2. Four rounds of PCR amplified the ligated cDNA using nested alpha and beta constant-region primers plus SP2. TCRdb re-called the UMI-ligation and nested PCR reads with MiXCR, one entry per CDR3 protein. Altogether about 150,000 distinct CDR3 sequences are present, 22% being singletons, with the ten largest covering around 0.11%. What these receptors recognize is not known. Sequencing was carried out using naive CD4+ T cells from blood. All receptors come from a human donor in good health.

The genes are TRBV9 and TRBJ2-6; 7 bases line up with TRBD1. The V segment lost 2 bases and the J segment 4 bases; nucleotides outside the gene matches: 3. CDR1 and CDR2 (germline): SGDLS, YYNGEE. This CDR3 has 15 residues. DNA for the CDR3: TGTGCCAGCAGCGTCACAGGGGCCGGGGCCAACGTCCTGACTTTC. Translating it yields CASSVTGAGANVLTF.

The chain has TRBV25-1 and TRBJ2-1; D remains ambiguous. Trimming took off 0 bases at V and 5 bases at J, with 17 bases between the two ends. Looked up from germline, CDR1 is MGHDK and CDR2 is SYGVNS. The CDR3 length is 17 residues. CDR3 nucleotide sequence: TGTGCCAGCAGTGAATATTCCGCTACCCTCTCGGACAATGAGCAGTTCTTC. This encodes CASSEYSATLSDNEQFF.

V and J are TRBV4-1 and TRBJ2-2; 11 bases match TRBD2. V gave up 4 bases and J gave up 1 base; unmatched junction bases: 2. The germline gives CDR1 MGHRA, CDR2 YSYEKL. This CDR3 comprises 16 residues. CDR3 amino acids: CASSRLAGLNTGELFF. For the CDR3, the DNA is TGCGCCAGCAGCCGACTAGCGGGATTGAACACCGGGGAGCTGTTTTTT.

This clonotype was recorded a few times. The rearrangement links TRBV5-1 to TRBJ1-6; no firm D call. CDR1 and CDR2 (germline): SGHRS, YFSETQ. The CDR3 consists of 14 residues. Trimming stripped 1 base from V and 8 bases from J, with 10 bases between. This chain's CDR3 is CASSLLDGDSPLHF. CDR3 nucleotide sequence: TGCGCCAGCAGCTTGCTAGACGGAGATTCACCCCTCCACTTT.

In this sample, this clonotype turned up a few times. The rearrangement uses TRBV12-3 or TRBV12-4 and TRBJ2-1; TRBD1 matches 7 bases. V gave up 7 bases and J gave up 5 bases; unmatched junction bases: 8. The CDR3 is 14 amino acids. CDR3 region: CASTRDSHNNEQFF. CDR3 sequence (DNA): TGTGCCAGCACCAGGGACAGTCATAACAATGAGCAGTTCTTC.

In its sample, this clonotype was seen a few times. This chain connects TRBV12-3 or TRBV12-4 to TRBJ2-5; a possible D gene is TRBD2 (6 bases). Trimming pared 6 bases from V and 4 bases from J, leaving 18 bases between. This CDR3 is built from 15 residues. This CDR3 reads CASRPRQVGGETQYF. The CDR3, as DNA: TGTGCCAGCAGGCCGAGGCAGGTGGGAGGAGAGACCCAGTACTTC.

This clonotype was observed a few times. The CDR3 loop is CASSPRRTSGTTDTQYF. CDR3 in DNA: TGTGCCAGCAGCCCACGACGGACTAGCGGGACCACAGATACGCAGTATTTT. V and J are TRBV9 and TRBJ2-3; 12 bases align to TRBD2. Trimming took 4 bases from V and 2 from J; bases not matched to a gene: 8. The CDR3 consists of 17 residues. Germline-derived CDR1 and CDR2 are SGDLS and YYNGEE.

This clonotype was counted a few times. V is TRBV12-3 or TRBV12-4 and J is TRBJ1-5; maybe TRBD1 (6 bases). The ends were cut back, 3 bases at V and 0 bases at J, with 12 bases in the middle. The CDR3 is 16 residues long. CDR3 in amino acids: CASSFQGTHSNQPQHF. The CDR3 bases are TGTGCCAGCAGTTTTCAGGGGACTCATAGCAATCAGCCCCAGCATTTT.

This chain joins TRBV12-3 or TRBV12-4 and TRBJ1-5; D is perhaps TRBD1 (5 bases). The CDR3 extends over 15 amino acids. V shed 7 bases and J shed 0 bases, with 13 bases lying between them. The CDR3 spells CASTGPGGSNQPQHF. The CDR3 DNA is TGTGCCAGCACGGGACCTGGAGGTAGCAATCAGCCCCAGCATTTT.

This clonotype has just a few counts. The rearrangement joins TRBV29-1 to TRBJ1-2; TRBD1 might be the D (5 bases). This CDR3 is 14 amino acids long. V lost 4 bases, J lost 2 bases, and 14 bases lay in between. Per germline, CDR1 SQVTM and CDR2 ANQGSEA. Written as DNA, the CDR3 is TGCAGCGTTGGACAGCGAGGCTTAAACTATGGCTACACCTTC. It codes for CSVGQRGLNYGYTF.

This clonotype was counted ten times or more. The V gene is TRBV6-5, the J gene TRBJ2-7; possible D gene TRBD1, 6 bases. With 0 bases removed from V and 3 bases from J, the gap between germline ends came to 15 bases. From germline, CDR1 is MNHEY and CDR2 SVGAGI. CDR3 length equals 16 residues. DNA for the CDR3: TGTGCCAGCAGTTACTCGCTTACAGGGACCCACTACGAGCAGTACTTC. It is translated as CASSYSLTGTHYEQYF.

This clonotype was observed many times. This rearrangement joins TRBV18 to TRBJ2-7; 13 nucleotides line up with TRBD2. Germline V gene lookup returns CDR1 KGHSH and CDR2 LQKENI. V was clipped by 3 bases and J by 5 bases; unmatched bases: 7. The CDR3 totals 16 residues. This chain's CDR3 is CASSPPGLAGPHEQYF. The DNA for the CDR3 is TGTGCCAGCTCACCCCCGGGACTAGCGGGGCCCCACGAGCAGTACTTC. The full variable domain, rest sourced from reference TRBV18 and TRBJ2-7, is NAGVMQNPRHLVRRRGQEARLRCSPMKGHSHVYWYRQLPEEGLKFMVYLQKENIIDESGMPKERFSAEFPKEGPSILRIQQVVRGDSAAYFCASSPPGLAGPHEQYFGPGTRLTVT.

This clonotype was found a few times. Here the CDR3 DNA reads TGTGCCACCAGCAGAGAAGCGGGAGGGCACGAGACCCAGTACTTC. This codes for CATSREAGGHETQYF. V is TRBV15 and J is TRBJ2-5; 10 bases are a match to TRBD2. With V trimmed by 0 bases and J by 5 bases, 3 bases remained unmatched. The CDR3 covers 15 residues. Per germline, CDR1 LNHNV and CDR2 YYDKDF (reference sequence).

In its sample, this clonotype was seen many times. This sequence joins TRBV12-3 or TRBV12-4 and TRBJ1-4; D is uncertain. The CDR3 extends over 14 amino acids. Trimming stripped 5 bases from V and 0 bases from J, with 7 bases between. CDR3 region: CASSPEPTNEKLFF. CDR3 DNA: TGTGCCAGCAGTCCAGAGCCAACTAATGAAAAACTGTTTTTT.

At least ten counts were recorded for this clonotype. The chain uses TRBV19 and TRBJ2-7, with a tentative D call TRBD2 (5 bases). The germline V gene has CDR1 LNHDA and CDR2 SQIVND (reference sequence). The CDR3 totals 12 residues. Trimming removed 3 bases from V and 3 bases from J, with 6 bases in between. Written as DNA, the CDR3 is TGTGCCAGTAGTATGAGCGGCTACGAGCAGTACTTC. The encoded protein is CASSMSGYEQYF.

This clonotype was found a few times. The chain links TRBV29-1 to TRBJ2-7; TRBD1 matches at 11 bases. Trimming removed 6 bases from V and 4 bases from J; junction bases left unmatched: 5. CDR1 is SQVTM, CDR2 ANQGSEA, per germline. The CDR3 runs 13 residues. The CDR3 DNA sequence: TGCAGCGTGACCGGACAGGGGGCGTACGAGCAGTACTTC. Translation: CSVTGQGAYEQYF.

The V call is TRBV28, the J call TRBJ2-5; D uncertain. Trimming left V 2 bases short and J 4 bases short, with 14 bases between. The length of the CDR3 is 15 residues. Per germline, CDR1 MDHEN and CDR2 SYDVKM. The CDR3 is CASSLSPNPLETQYF. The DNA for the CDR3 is TGTGCCAGCAGTTTAAGCCCGAACCCTCTAGAGACCCAGTACTTC.

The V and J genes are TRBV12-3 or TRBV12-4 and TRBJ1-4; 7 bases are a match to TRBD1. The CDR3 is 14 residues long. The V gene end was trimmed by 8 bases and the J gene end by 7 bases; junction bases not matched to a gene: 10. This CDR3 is CASLEGASSEKLFF. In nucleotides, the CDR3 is TGTGCCAGCTTAGAGGGGGCGTCGTCTGAAAAACTGTTTTTT.